The T cell receptor beta chain under discussion was sequenced for a study of T cells after yellow fever vaccination. Germline assignment: CDR1 LNHDA and CDR2 SQIVND (reference sequence). The ends were cut back, 3 bases at V and 1 base at J, with 6 bases in the middle. The CDR3 has 14 amino acids. MiXCR, run by TCRdb on the 5' RACE reads, gives a single entry per CDR3 protein. The table shows a few hundred thousand distinct CDR3 sequences, with approximately 8% occurring only once. This clonotype was counted between two and nine times. The sequence was obtained from a man aged 18 to 29 who received the YFV17D yellow fever vaccine. The chain carries TRBV19 and TRBJ2-2, with D unclear. This sample comprised PBMCs, obtained around 45 days after the first yellow fever vaccination. CDR3 protein: CASSMLGNTGELFF. DNA for the CDR3: TGTGCCAGTAGTATGTTGGGGAACACCGGGGAGCTGTTTTTT.